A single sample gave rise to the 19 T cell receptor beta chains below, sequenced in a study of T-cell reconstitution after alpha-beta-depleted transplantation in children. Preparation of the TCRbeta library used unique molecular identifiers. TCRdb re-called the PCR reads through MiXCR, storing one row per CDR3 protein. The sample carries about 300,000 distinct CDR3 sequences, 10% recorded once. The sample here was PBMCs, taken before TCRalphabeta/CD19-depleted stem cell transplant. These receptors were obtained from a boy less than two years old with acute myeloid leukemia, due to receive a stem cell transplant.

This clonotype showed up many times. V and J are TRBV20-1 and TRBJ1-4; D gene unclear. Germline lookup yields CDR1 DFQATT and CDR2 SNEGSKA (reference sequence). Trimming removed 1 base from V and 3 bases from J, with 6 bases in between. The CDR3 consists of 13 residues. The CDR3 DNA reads TGCAGTGCTAGAGTCCCAGCTAATGAAAAACTGTTTTTT. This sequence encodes CSARVPANEKLFF.

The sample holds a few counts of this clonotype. The CDR3, as DNA: TGTGCCAGCTCACCGGGCAGGACAGACCACGAGCAGTACTTC. This sequence encodes CASSPGRTDHEQYF. The gene calls are TRBV18 and TRBJ2-7, with a weak D call TRBD1 (6 bases). This CDR3 has 14 residues. The germline V gene has CDR1 KGHSH and CDR2 LQKENI. V dropped 3 bases and J dropped 5 bases, with 14 bases sitting between them.

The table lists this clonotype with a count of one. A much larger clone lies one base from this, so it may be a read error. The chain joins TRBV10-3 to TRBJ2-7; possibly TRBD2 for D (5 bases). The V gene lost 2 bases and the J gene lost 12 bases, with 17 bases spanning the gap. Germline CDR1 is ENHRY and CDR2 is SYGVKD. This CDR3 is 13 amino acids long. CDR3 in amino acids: CAISEVDLQGGYF. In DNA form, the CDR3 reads TGTGCCATCAGTGAGGTGGACCTACAAGGAGGGTACTTC.

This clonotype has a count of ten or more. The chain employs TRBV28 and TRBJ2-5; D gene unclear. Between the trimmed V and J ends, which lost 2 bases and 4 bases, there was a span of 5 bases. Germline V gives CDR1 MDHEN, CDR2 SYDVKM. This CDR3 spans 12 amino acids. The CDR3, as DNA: TGTGCCAGCAGTTTACTGAGAGAGACCCAGTACTTC. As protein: CASSLLRETQYF.

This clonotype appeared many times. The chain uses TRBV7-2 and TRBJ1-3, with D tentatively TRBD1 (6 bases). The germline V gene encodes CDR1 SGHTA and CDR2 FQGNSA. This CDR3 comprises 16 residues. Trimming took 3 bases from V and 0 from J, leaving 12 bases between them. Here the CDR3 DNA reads TGTGCCAGCAGCTTGGGCGGACAGCTCTCTGGAAACACCATATATTTT. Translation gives CASSLGGQLSGNTIYF.

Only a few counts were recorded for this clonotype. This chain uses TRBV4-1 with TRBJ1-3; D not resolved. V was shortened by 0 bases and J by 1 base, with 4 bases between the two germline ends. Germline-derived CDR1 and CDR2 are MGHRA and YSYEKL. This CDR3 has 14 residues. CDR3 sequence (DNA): TGCGCCAGCAGCCAAGAGGAGTCTGGAAACACCATATATTTT. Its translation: CASSQEESGNTIYF.

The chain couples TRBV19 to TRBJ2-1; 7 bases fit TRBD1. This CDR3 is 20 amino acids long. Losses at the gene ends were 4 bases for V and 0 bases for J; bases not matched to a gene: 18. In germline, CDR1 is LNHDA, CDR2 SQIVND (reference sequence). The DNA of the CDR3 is TGTGCCAGTAGTAGTATAAGATCGGGGCCGACAGGGAGCTCCTACAATGAGCAGTTCTTC. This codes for CASSSIRSGPTGSSYNEQFF.

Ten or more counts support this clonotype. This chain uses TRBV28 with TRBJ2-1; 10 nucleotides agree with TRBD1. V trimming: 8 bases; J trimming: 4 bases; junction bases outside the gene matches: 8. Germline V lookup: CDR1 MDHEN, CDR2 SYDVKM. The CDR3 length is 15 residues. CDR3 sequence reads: CASADRGQIYNEQFF. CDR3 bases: TGTGCCAGCGCAGACAGGGGGCAGATTTACAATGAGCAGTTCTTC. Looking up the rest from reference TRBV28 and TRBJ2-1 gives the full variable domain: DVKVTQSSRYLVKRTGEKVFLECVQDMDHENMFWYRQDPGLGLRLIYFSYDVKMKEKGDIPEGYSVSREKKERFSLILESASTNQTSMYLCASADRGQIYNEQFFGPGTRLTVL.

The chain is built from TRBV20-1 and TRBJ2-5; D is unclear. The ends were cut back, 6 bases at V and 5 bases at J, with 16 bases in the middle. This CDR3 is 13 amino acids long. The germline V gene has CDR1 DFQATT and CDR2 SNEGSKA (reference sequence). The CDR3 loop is CSAEAGIGETQYF. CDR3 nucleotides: TGCAGTGCCGAGGCCGGAATAGGGGAGACCCAGTACTTC.

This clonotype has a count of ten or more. The CDR3 DNA follows: TGTGCCATCAGCGGGGGTAAGGAAGAGACCCAGTACTTC. Its translation: CAISGGKEETQYF. This rearrangement joins TRBV10-3 to TRBJ2-5, with D perhaps matching TRBD2 (6 bases). The CDR3 runs to 13 residues. The germline V and J ends were trimmed by 6 bases and 3 bases, with 11 bases remaining between them. Germline V gene data show CDR1 as ENHRY and CDR2 as SYGVKD.

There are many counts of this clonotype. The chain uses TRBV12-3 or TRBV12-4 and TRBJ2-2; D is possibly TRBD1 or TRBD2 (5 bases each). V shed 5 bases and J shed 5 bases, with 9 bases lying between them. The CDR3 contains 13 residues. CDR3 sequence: CASSPWGTGELFF. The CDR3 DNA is TGTGCCAGCAGTCCGTGGGGGACCGGGGAGCTGTTTTTT.

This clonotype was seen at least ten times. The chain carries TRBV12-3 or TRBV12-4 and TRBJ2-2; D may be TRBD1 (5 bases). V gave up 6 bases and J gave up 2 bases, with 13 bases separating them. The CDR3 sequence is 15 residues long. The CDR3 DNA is TGTGCCAGCAGGCCGAGCAGGGTTAACACCGGGGAGCTGTTTTTT. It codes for CASRPSRVNTGELFF.

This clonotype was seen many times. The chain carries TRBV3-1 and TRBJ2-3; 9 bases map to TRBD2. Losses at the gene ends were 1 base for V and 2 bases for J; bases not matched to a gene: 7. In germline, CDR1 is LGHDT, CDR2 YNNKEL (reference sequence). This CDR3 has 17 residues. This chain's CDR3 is CASSQVQGTSPTDTQYF. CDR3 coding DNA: TGTGCCAGCAGCCAAGTACAAGGGACTAGCCCCACAGATACGCAGTATTTT.

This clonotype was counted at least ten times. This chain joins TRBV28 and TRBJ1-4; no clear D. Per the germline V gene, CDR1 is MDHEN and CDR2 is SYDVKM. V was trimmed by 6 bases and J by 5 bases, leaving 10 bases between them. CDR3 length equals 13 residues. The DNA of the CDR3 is TGTGCCAGCAGACTGGACGGAAATGAAAAACTGTTTTTT. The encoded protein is CASRLDGNEKLFF.

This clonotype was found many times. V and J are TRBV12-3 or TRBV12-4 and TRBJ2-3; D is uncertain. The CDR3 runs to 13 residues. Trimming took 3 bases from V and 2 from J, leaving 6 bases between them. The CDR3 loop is CASSFAYTDTQYF. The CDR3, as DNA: TGTGCCAGCAGTTTCGCGTACACAGATACGCAGTATTTT.

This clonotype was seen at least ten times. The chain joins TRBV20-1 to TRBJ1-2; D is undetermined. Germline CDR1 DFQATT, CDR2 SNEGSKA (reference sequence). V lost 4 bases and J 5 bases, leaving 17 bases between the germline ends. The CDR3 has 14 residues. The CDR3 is CSATTFPLGYGYTF. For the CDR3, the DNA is TGCAGTGCTACCACATTTCCACTCGGGTATGGCTACACCTTC.

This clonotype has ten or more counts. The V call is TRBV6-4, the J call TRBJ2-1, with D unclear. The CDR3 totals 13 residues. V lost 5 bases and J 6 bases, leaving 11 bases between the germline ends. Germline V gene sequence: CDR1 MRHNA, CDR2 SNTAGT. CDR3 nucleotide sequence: TGTGCCAGCAGTCCGACCGATACCAATGAGCAGTTCTTC. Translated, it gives CASSPTDTNEQFF.

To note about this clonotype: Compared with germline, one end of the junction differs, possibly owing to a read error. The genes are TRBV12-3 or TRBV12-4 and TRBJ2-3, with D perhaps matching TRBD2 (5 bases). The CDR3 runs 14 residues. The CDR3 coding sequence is TGTGCCAGCAGTTTGGAGGCACTACCAGATACGCAATATTTT. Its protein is CASSLEALPDTQYF.

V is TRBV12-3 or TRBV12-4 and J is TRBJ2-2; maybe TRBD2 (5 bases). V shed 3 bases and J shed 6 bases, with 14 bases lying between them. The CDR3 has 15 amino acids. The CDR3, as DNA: TGTGCCAGCAGTTTGGTGTCAACCGGGGCCGGGGAGCTGTTTTTT. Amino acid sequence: CASSLVSTGAGELFF.